This T cell receptor beta chain was sequenced in a study of early T cells in non-severe SARS-CoV-2 infection. Overall study: The chains were unpaired, and the sequenced material was bulk RNA from unsorted whole blood.

A few counts support this clonotype. The target antigen is unknown. Germline assignment: CDR1 SGHDN and CDR2 FVKESK. The CDR3 is made up of 13 amino acids. Trimming shortened V by 2 bases and J by 4 bases, and 9 bases separated the two germline ends. The TCR library protocol attached unique molecular identifiers to the individual cDNA molecules. TCRdb re-called the 5' RACE reads through MiXCR, storing one row per CDR3 protein. The profile shows roughly 40,000 distinct CDR3 sequences, around 5.7% of them singletons. Study-wide findings and caveats: Matches to VDJdb favored anti-spike CD8 responses and missed private and CD4 specificities.

This receptor was obtained from an adult who was a healthcare worker with PCR-confirmed SARS-CoV-2 infection or an uninfected control (not recorded which). The gene calls are TRBV14 and TRBJ2-7; D not resolved. The sequencing input was whole blood. The CDR3 region has the DNA TGTGCCAGCAGCCAATCGGCTGGGTACGAGCAGTACTTC. It is translated as CASSQSAGYEQYF.